The sequence of this T cell receptor beta chain was determined in a study of cytomegalovirus exposure and HLA in healthy donors. Whole-study findings and limits: It was only CMV serostatus that was available as immune exposure information. Among the CMV-associated chains, a few were confirmed in vitro as specific for CMV antigens. Analysis performed later showed TCR beta chains linked to HLA being more clonally expanded than equally common others. It was taken for granted in presence/absence analyses that sequencing depth across donors was roughly uniform.

There are 16 residues in the CDR3. The germline CDR1 and CDR2 sequences are LNHDA and SQIVND (reference sequence). Unmatched junction bases numbered 7, after V lost 3 bases and J lost 0 bases. PCR was performed using 60 Vbeta and 13 Jbeta primers. TCRdb's copy holds only in-frame clones and misses some; the assay was immunoSEQ multiplex PCR. The profile shows 130,000 or so clones, 75% to 90% of them singletons. About this clone: Its antigen is currently unknown.

The gene calls are TRBV19 and TRBJ1-1; 7 nucleotides line up with TRBD1. Sequenced material: PBMCs. The clonotype was recovered from a man aged 40-49 years in good health and CMV-seronegative. CDR3 protein: CASSISTGKMNTEAFF. The CDR3, as DNA: TGTGCCAGTAGTATTTCGACAGGGAAAATGAACACTGAAGCTTTCTTT.